This TCR beta chain derives from a study of blood T cell repertoires in COVID-19. TCRdb's table, derived via immunoSEQ multiplex PCR, lists solely in-frame clones and lacks some. The table lists roughly 52,000 clones, around 80% of them singletons, with roughly 6.4% in the top ten. Germline loops: CDR1 SQVTM, CDR2 ANQGSEA. This CDR3 is 14 amino acids long. V was shortened by 0 bases and J by 6 bases, with 14 bases between the two germline ends. The sequencing sample was made of peripheral blood. This clonotype was sampled from a human donor in a cohort sampled during active or convalescent COVID-19. The chain recombines TRBV29-1 with TRBJ1-2, with D perhaps TRBD1 (5 bases). CDR3 amino acids: CSVEDQVSGHGYTF. The CDR3 DNA sequence: TGCAGCGTTGAAGATCAGGTGTCAGGGCATGGCTACACCTTC.